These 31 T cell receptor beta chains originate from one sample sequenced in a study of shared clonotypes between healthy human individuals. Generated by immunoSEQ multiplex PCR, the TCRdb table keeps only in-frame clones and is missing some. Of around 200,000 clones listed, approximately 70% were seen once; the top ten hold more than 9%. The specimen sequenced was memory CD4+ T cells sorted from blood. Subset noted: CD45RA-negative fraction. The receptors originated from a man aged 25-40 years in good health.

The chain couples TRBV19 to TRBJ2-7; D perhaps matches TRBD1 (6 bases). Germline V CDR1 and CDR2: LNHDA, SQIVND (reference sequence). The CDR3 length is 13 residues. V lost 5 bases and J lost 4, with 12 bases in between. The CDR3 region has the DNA TGTGCCAGTAGTCTTACAGGGAAGTACGAGCAGTACTTC. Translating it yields CASSLTGKYEQYF.

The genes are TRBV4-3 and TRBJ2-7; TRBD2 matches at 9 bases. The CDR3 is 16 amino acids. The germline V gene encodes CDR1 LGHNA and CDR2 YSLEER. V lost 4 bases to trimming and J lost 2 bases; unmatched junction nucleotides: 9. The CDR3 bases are TGCGCCAGCAGCCGGAAAATAGCGGGAGAGGCCTACGAGCAGTACTTC. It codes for CASSRKIAGEAYEQYF.

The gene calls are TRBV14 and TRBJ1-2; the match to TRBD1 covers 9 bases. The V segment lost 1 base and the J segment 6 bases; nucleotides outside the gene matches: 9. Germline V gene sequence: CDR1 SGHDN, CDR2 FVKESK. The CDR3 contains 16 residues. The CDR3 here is CASSQGLGTGRNGYTF. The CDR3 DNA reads TGTGCCAGCAGCCAAGGTCTCGGGACAGGGAGGAATGGCTACACCTTC.

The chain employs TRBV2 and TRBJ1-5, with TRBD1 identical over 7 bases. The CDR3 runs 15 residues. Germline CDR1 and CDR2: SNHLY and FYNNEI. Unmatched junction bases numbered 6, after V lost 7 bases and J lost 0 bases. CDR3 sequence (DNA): TGTGCCAGCACCCGGGGACAGTATAGCAATCAGCCCCAGCATTTT. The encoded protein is CASTRGQYSNQPQHF.

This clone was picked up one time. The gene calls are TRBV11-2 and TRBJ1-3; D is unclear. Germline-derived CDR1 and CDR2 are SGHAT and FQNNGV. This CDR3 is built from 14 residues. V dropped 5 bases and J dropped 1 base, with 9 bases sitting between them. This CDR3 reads CASSPAVSGNTIYF. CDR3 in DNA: TGTGCCAGCAGCCCGGCGGTTTCTGGAAACACCATATATTTT.

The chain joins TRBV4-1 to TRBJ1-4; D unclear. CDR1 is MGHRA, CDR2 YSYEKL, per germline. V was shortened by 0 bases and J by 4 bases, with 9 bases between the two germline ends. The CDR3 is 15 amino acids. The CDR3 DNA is TGCGCCAGCAGCCAAGATCCGGGGTATAATGAAAAACTGTTTTTT. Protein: CASSQDPGYNEKLFF.

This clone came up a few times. In nucleotides, the CDR3 is TGCGCCAGCAGCGCGGGGATAGGGTACTCCTACGAGCAGTACTTC. This encodes CASSAGIGYSYEQYF. The chain has TRBV5-1 and TRBJ2-7; TRBD2 is a possible D gene (6 bases). Germline assignment: CDR1 SGHRS and CDR2 YFSETQ. The CDR3 contains 15 residues. V lost 4 bases and J lost 0, with 14 bases in between.

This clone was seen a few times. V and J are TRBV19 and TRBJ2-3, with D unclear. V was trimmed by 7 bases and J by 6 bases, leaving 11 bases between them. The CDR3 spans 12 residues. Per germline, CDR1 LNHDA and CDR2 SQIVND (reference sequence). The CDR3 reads CASNVGSDTQYF. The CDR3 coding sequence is TGTGCCAGTAATGTGGGTTCGGATACGCAGTATTTT.

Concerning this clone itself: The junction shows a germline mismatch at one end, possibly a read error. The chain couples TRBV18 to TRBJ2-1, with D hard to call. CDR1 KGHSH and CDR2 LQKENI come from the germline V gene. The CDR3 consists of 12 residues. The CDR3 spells CASSPLGLNELF. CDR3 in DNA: TGTGCCAGCTCACCCCTCGGCCTAAACGAGCTCTTC.

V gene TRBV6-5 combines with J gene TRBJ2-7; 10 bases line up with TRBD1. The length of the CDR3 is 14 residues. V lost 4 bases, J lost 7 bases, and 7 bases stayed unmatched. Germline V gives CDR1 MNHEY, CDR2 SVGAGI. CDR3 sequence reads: CASSSRDRGGEQYF. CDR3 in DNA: TGTGCCAGCAGTTCGAGGGACAGGGGTGGGGAGCAGTACTTC.

CDR3 sequence: CASSEDGGLGYGYTF. For the CDR3, the DNA is TGTGCCAGCAGTGAAGATGGGGGGCTCGGCTATGGCTACACCTTC. The chain couples TRBV2 to TRBJ1-2; the D gene is possibly TRBD1 (6 bases). This CDR3 is built from 15 residues. Trimming took off 1 base at V and 4 bases at J, with 13 bases between the two ends. Germline CDR1 is SNHLY and CDR2 is FYNNEI.

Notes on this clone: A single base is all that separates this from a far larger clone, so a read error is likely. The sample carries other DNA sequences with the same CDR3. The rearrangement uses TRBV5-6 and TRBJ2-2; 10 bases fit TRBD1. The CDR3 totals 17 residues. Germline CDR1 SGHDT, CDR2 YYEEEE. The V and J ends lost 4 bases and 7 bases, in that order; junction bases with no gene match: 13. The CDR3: CASSPISRQGAGGELFF. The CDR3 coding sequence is TGTGCCAGCAGCCCAATCTCCCGACAGGGGGCCGGCGGGGAGCTGTTTTTT.

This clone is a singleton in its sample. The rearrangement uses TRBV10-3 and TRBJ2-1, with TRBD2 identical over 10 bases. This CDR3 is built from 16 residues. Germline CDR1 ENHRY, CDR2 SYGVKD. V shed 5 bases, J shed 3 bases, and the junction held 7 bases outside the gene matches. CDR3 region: CAISSIAGGVYNEQFF. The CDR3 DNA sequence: TGTGCCATCAGTAGCATAGCGGGAGGTGTCTACAATGAGCAGTTCTTC.

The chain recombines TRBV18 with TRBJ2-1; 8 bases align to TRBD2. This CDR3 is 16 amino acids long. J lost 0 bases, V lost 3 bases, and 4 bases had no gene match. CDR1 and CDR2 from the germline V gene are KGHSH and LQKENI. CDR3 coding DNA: TGTGCCAGCTCACCGCTGAGCGGGAGCTCCTACAATGAGCAGTTCTTC. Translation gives CASSPLSGSSYNEQFF.

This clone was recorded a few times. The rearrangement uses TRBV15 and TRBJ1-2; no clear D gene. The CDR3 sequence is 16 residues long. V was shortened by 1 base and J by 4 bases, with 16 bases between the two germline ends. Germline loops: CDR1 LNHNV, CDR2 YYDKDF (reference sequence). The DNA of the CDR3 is TGTGCCACCAGCAGAGGTGCCAATATCCCGAGCTATGGCTACACCTTC. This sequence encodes CATSRGANIPSYGYTF.

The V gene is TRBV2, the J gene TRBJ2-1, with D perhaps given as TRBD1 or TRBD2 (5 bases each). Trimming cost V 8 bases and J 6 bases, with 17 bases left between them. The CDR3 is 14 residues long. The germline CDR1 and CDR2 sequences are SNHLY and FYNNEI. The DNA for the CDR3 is TGTGCCAGCGGGGGACCCAGCAGGGTCAATGAGCAGTTCTTC. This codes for CASGGPSRVNEQFF.

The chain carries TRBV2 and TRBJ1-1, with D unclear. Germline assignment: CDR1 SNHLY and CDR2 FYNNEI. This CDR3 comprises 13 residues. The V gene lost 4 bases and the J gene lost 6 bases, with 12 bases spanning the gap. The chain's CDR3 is CASSVVGLAEAFF. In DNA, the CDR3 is TGTGCCAGCAGTGTGGTAGGACTCGCTGAAGCTTTCTTT. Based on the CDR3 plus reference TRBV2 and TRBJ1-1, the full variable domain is EPEVTQTPSHQVTQMGQEVILRCVPISNHLYFYWYRQILGQKVEFLVSFYNNEISEKSEIFDDQFSVERPDGSNFTLKIRSTKLEDSAMYFCASSVVGLAEAFFGQGTRLTVV.

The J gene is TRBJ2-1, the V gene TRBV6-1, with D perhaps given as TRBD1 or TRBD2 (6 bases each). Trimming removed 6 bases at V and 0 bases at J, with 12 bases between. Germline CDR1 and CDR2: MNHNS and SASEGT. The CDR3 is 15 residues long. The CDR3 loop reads CASSVGGTSYNEQFF. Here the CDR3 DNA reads TGTGCCAGCAGCGTAGGGGGGACCTCCTACAATGAGCAGTTCTTC.

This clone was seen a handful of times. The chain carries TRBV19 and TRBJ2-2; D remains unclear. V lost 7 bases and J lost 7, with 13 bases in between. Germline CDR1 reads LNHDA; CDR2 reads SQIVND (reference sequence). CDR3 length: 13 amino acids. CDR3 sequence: CASNPLGFGELFF. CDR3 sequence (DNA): TGTGCCAGTAACCCCTTGGGGTTCGGGGAGCTGTTTTTT.

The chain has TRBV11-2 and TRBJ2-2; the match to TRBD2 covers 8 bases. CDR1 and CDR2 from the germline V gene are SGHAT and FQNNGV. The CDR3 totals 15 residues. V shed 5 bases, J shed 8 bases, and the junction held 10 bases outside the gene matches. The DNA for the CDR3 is TGTGCCAGCAGCCCATCGGGGGGGCGAGTAGGGGAGCTGTTTTTT. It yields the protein CASSPSGGRVGELFF.

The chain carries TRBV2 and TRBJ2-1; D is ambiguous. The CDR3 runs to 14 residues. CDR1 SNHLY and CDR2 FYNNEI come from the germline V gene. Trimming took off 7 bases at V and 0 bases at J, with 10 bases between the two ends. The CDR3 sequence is CASTKEFSYNEQFF. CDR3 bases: TGTGCCAGCACCAAGGAGTTCTCCTACAATGAGCAGTTCTTC.

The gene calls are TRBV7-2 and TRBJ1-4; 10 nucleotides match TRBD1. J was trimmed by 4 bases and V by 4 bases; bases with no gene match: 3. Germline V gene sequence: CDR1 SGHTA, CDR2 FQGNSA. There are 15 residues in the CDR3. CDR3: CASSYGQGVNEKLFF. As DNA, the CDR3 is TGTGCCAGCAGCTACGGACAGGGGGTTAATGAAAAACTGTTTTTT.

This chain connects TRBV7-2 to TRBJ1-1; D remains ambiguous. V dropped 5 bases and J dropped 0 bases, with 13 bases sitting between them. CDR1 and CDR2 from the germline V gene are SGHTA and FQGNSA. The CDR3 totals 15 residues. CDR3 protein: CASSPRGNLNTEAFF. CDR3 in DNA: TGTGCCAGCAGCCCGCGTGGGAACCTGAACACTGAAGCTTTCTTT.

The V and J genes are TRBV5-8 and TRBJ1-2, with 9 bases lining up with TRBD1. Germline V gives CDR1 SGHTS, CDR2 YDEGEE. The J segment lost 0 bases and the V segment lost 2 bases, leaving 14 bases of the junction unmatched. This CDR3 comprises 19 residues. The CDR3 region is CASSFPPLRDREANYGYTF. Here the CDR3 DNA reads TGTGCCAGCAGCTTCCCCCCCCTCCGGGACAGGGAAGCTAACTATGGCTACACCTTC.

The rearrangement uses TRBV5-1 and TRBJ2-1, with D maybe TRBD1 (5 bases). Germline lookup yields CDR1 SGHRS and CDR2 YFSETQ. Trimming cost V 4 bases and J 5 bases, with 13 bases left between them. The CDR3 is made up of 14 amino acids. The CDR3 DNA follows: TGCGCCAGCAGCCCTGGGCCAGGGAACAATGAGCAGTTCTTC. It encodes CASSPGPGNNEQFF.

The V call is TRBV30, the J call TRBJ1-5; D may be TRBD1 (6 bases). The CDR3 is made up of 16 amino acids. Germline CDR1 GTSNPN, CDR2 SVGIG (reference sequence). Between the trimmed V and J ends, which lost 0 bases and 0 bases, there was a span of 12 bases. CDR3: CAWSVGTPYSNQPQHF. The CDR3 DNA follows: TGTGCCTGGAGTGTAGGGACACCTTATAGCAATCAGCCCCAGCATTTT.

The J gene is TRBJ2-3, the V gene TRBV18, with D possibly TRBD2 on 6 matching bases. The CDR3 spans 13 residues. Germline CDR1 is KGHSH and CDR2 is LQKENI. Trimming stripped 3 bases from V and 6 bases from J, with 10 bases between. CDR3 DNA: TGTGCCAGCTCACCGGAGGAGGGGGATACGCAGTATTTT. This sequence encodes CASSPEEGDTQYF.

CDR3 in DNA: TGTGCCAGCAGTGAAAGGCCACCTCGAAACACCATATATTTT. The encoded protein is CASSERPPRNTIYF. V gene TRBV6-1 combines with J gene TRBJ1-3; D gene ambiguous. The germline gives CDR1 MNHNS, CDR2 SASEGT. Trimming left V 2 bases short and J 5 bases short, with 10 bases between. There are 14 residues in the CDR3.

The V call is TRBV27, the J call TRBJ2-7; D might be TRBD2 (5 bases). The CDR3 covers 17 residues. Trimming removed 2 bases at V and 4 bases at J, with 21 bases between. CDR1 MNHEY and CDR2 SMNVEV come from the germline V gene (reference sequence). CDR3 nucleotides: TGTGCCAGCAGTTTAGCCAGCCTAGACGGGAAGACGTACGAGCAGTACTTC. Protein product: CASSLASLDGKTYEQYF.

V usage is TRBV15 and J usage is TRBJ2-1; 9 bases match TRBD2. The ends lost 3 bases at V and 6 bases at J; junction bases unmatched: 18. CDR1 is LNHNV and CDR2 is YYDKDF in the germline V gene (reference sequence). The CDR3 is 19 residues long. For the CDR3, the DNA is TGTGCCACCAGCAGGCCAATATGGGTAGCGGGAGTTGTAAGCAATGAGCAGTTCTTC. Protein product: CATSRPIWVAGVVSNEQFF.

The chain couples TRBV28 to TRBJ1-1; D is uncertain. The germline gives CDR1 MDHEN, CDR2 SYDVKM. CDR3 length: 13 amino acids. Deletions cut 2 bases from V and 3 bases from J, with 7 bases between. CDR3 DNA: TGTGCCAGCAGTTTACCCCAGGACACTGAAGCTTTCTTT. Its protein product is CASSLPQDTEAFF.